The clone carrying this T cell receptor (beta chain) was counted at least ten times. The antigen is unknown. Preparation of TCR beta libraries was done by quantitative 5'-RACE with molecular barcodes. TCRdb independently ran MiXCR on the 5' RACE reads; one entry per CDR3 protein. The sample has 150,000 to 200,000 distinct CDR3 sequences; around 20% are singletons. Deletions cut 4 bases from V and 0 bases from J, with 11 bases between. The CDR3 spans 15 residues. Germline V gene lookup returns CDR1 SGHRS and CDR2 YFSETQ. This sample stems from a study of CD8 T cells in ankylosing spondylitis. Study-level results: Disease-linked clones reportedly concentrated significantly in matched ankylosing spondylitis synovial fluid.

The gene calls are TRBV5-1 and TRBJ2-1; unclear D gene. The sample taken for sequencing was blood, either unsorted or a sorted T cell fraction (not recorded which). The receptor was isolated from a male donor with ankylosing spondylitis or in good health (not recorded which). DNA of the CDR3: TGCGCCAGCAGCCCGACTCCGAGCTCCTACAATGAGCAGTTCTTC. Its translation is CASSPTPSSYNEQFF. Using reference TRBV5-1 and TRBJ2-1 for the parts outside the CDR3, the full variable domain is KAGVTQTPRYLIKTRGQQVTLSCSPISGHRSVSWYQQTPGQGLQFLFEYFSETQRNKGNFPGRFSGRQFSNSRSEMNVSTLELGDSALYLCASSPTPSSYNEQFFGPGTRLTVL.